This T cell receptor (beta chain) was observed in a study of blood T cell repertoires in COVID-19. Across the whole study: Sources were T cells, B-cell-depleted T cells, or PBMCs; the material itself was cDNA or gDNA.

Libraries were prepared by immunoSEQ multiplex PCR; TCRdb keeps only in-frame clonotypes and omits some of them. The repertoire includes about 270,000 clones, approximately 77% of them detected once, and less than 4% sits in the top ten. The CDR3 covers 16 residues. Germline V gene data show CDR1 as SEHNR and CDR2 as FQNEAQ (reference sequence). V dropped 5 bases and J dropped 5 bases, with 18 bases sitting between them. What was sequenced was peripheral blood. The sequence derives from a woman younger than 35 with acute or convalescent COVID-19. The chain has TRBV7-9 and TRBJ1-4, with D maybe TRBD1 (5 bases). CDR3 sequence (DNA): TGTGCCAGCAGCCCAAGATGGGGGGGATCCAATGAAAAACTGTTTTTT. It specifies CASSPRWGGSNEKLFF.